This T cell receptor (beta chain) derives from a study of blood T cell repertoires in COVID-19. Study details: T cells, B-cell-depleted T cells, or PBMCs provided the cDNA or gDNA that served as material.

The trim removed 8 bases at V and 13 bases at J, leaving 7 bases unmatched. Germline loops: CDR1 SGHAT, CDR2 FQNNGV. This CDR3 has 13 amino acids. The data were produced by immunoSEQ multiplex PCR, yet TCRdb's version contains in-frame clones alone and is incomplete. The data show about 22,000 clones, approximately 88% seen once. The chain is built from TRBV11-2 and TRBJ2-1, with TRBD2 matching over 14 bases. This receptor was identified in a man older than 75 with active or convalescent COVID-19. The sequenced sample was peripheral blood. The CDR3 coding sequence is TGTGCCAGCGATTCCGGGACTAGCGGGAGTCAGTTCTTC. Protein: CASDSGTSGSQFF.